This T cell receptor beta chain was found in a study of blood T cell repertoires in COVID-19 (dated by TCRdb to 2018 to 2020). For the study in its entirety: Samples covering the acute and convalescent phases of COVID-19 were provided by collaborators in the United States, Italy and Spain. The prospective study material was composed of cDNA or gDNA derived from T cells, B-cell-depleted T cells, or PBMCs. Deeply sampled blood TCRbeta repertoires from subjects exposed to, actively infected with, or recovered from COVID-19 were included in the dataset. The repertoires were released in a freely available public database intended as a resource for research on the immune response to SARS-CoV-2. Samples came from the ongoing ImmuneRACE study (first 160 participants) plus 1,254 subjects from 6 global collaborators. A de-identified subject ID, COVID-19 status, age in years and sex were almost always included in the sample metadata. Where available, HLA class I and class II types were taken from metadata supplied by the sample provider and were not determined by assay-based typing. Overall study outcomes, separate from this receptor: The quantity of clinical and demographic metadata differed by source and by participant and was supplied without curation.

TCRbeta CDR3 regions were amplified from genomic DNA using the immunoSEQ Assay, a bias-controlled multiplex PCR. The authors' pipeline ran thus. The number of nucleated cells in each sample was estimated by amplification of reference gene primers within the assay. To quantify the absolute abundance of each unique TCRbeta CDR3 rearrangement, sequence reads were collapsed and filtered. Productive Simpson clonality was computed per sample as the square root of Simpson's diversity index over productive rearrangements. Entries here come from immuneACCESS through TCRdb and include only in-frame sequences with V and J called. Some clones fail to appear in such tables; in the studies checked, an unresolved V gene covers under half of the shortfall, and the cause of the remainder is unknown. The V and J calls and the clone size are those of that table, but D and trimming were determined from the DNA. The table for this sample lists fewer than 200,000 clones; about 80% of them were counted only once. In total, the top ten clones hold about 26% of the sample.

Each collaborating institution followed its own protocols to collect whole blood in K2EDTA tubes. Collaborator samples were shipped for TCRbeta analysis as frozen whole blood, isolated PBMCs, or DNA extracted from either sample type. As encoded in the germline V gene, CDR1 is ENHRY while CDR2 is SYGVKD. After removal of 4 bases from V and 10 bases from J, the junction retains 11 bases not matched to a gene. The CDR3 runs 14 amino acids, cysteine and phenylalanine included. Only CDR3 DNA is held: 42 bases, read in frame from base 1. Details on this clone: Its antigen is still unknown. No much larger clone exists at a distance of one base, and base qualities are not known.

The TCR comes from a woman in her seventies with acute or convalescent COVID-19. The source material was peripheral blood. The sequence joins TRBV10-3 to TRBJ1-1; TRBD1 fits 8 bases in the junction. The CDR3 amino acid sequence is: CAISGADRASGAFF. At the DNA level, the sequence is TGTGCCATCAGTGGGGCGGACAGGGCGTCGGGAGCTTTCTTT.